This T cell receptor (beta chain) was observed in a study of blood T cell repertoires in COVID-19 (dated by TCRdb to 2020 to 2021). Study-wide context: Collaborator samples came from the United States, Italy and Spain and covered acute and convalescent phases of COVID-19. HLA class I and class II types, where available, came from metadata supplied by the sample provider rather than from assay-based typing. A freely available public database, intended as a resource for researchers studying the immune response to SARS-CoV-2, is where the repertoires were released. The sample metadata nearly always contained a de-identified subject ID, COVID-19 status, age in years and sex. The dataset comprised deeply sampled blood TCRbeta repertoires from subjects exposed to, actively infected with, or recovered from COVID-19. Samples were obtained from the ongoing ImmuneRACE study (first 160 participants) and from approximately 1,200 subjects provided by 6 global collaborators. The material from the prospective study consisted of cDNA or gDNA derived from T cells, B-cell-depleted T cells, or PBMCs. The paper as a whole reports these results and caveats: The amount of clinical and demographic metadata varied by source and participant and was provided uncurated.

Collaborating institutions collected whole blood in K2EDTA tubes following their own protocols. For TCRbeta analysis, collaborator samples were shipped as frozen whole blood, as isolated PBMCs, or as DNA extracted from either sample type. The immunoSEQ Assay, a bias-controlled multiplex PCR, was used to amplify TCRbeta CDR3 regions from genomic DNA. The authors' pipeline ran thus. The number of nucleated cells in each sample was estimated by amplification of reference gene primers within the assay. To quantify the absolute abundance of each unique TCRbeta CDR3 rearrangement, sequence reads were collapsed and filtered. Productive Simpson clonality was computed per sample as the square root of Simpson's diversity index over productive rearrangements. Entries here come from immuneACCESS through TCRdb and include only in-frame sequences with V and J called. Some clones fail to appear in such tables; in the studies checked, an unresolved V gene covers under half of the shortfall, and the cause of the remainder is unknown. The DNA gave D and trimming, while V, J and clone size come from that table. For this sample the table gives 150,000 to 200,000 clones, of which about 88% were detected only once. 2.5% to 3% of the sample is in the top ten clones.

From its cysteine to its phenylalanine, the CDR3 spans 13 amino acids. CDR3 DNA only is kept here, 39 bases in frame from base 1. CDR1 is given as MGHRA and CDR2 as YSYEKL, both from the germline V gene. Trimming costs V 4 bases and J 7 bases, and their ends lie 11 bases apart. About this clone: Its binding antigen is unknown. Base qualities were left out, and no much larger clone turns up one base away.

The sequence links TRBV4-1 to TRBJ2-1; no D gene call is confident. The source material was peripheral blood. This sequence was found in a woman aged 25 to 45 with active or convalescent COVID-19. The nucleotide sequence reads as follows: TGCGCCAGCAGCCCCTCGCGCGGAAATGAGCAGTTCTTC. This codes for CASSPSRGNEQFF.